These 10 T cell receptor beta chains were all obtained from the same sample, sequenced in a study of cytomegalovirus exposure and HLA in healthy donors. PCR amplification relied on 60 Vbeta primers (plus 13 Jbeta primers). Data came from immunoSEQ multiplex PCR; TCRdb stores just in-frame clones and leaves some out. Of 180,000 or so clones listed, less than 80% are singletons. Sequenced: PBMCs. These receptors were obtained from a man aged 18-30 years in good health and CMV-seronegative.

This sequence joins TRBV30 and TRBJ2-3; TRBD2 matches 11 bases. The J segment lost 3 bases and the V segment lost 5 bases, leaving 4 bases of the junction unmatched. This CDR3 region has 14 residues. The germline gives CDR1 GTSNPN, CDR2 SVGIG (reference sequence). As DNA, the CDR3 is TGTGCCTGGCGACTAGCGGGAATAACAGATACGCAGTATTTT. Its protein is CAWRLAGITDTQYF.

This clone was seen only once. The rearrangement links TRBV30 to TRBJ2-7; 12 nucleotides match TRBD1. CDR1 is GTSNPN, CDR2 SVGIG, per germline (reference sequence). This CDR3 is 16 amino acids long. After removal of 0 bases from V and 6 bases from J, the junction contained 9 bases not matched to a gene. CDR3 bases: TGTGCCTGGAGTGTACGGGTGGGGACAGGGGGCCGCGAGCAGTACTTC. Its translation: CAWSVRVGTGGREQYF.

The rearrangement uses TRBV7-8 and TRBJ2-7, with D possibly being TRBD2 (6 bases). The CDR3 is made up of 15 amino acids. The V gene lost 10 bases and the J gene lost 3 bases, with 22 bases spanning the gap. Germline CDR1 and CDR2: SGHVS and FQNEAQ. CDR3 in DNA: TGTGCCACCTCCCCGGGGGATGCATGGGTCTACGAGCAGTACTTC. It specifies CATSPGDAWVYEQYF. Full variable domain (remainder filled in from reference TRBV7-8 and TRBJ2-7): GAGVSQSPRYKVAKRGQDVALRCDPISGHVSLFWYQQALGQGPEFLTYFQNEAQLDKSGLPSDRFFAERPEGSVSTLKIQRTQQEDSAVYLCATSPGDAWVYEQYFGPGTRLTVT.

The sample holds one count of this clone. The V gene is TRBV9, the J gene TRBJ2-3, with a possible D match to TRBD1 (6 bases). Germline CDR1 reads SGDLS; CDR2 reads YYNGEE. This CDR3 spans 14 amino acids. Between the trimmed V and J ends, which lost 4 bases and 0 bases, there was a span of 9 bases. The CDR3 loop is CASSQQGSTDTQYF. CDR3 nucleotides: TGTGCCAGCAGCCAACAGGGAAGCACAGATACGCAGTATTTT.

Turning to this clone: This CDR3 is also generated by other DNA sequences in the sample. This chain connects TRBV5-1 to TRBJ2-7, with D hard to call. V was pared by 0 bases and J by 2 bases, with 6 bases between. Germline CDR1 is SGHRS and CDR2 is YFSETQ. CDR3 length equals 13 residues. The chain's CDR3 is CASSLDNAYEQYF. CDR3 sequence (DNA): TGCGCCAGCAGCTTGGACAACGCCTACGAGCAGTACTTC.

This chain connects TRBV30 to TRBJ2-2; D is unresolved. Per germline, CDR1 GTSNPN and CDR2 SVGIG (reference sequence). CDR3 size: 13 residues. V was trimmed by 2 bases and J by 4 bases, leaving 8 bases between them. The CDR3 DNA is TGTGCCTGGAGTCCACCAGGCACCGGGGAGCTGTTTTTT. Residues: CAWSPPGTGELFF.

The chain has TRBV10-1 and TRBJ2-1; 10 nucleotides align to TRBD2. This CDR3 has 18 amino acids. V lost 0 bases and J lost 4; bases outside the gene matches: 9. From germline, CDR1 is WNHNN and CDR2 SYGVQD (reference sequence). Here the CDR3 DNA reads TGCGCCAGCAGTGAGTCGAGGCAAGGACTAGCGGCATACAATGAGCAGTTCTTC. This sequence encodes CASSESRQGLAAYNEQFF.

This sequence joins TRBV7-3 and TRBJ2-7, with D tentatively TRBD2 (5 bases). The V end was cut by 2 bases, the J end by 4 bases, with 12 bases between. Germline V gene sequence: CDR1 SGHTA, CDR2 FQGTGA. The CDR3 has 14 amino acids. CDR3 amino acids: CASSLEGPPYEQYF. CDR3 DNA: TGTGCCAGCAGCTTAGAGGGTCCTCCGTACGAGCAGTACTTC.

CDR3 nucleotides: TGTGCCTGGAGTTTCTTACACAGGGGTAGAGACGAGACCCAGTACTTC. It codes for CAWSFLHRGRDETQYF. This sequence joins TRBV30 and TRBJ2-5; TRBD1 agrees at 7 bases. V lost 2 bases and J lost 5; bases outside the gene matches: 14. CDR3 length: 16 amino acids. CDR1 is GTSNPN and CDR2 is SVGIG in the germline V gene (reference sequence).

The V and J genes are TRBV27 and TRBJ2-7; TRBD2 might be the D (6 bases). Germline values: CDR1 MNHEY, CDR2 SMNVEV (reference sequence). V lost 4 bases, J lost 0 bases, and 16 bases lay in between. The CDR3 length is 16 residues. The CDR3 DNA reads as TGTGCCAGCAGTTCCCCCCTGGTGGGGGGCTCCTACGAGCAGTACTTC. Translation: CASSSPLVGGSYEQYF.